These 2 T cell receptor beta chains were sequenced from one sample in a study of glioma-infiltrating T cells after dendritic cell vaccination. Time point given: after dendritic cell vaccination, including at tumor progression/relapse. Sequenced by immunoSEQ multiplex PCR; TCRdb stores in-frame clones only, minus some. Of some 60,000 clones in the sample, just under 85% were seen once. Sequencing used blood, obtained after dendritic cell vaccination. The origin of the receptors is a human donor with glioblastoma.

V gene TRBV2 combines with J gene TRBJ1-2; TRBD1 matches at 9 bases. Per germline, CDR1 SNHLY and CDR2 FYNNEI. The CDR3 totals 13 residues. V dropped 5 bases and J dropped 3; count of bases not matched to a gene: 1. The CDR3 is CASSRDRDYGYTF. In nucleotides, the CDR3 is TGTGCCAGCAGTCGGGACAGGGACTATGGCTACACCTTC.

The gene calls are TRBV5-1 and TRBJ1-1, with D perhaps matching TRBD1 (6 bases). Trimming left V 0 bases short and J 7 bases short, with 13 bases between. From germline, CDR1 is SGHRS and CDR2 YFSETQ. This CDR3 has 14 residues. CDR3: CASSLGGLTGEAFF. CDR3 DNA sequence: TGCGCCAGCAGCTTGGGGGGGCTAACAGGTGAAGCTTTCTTT.